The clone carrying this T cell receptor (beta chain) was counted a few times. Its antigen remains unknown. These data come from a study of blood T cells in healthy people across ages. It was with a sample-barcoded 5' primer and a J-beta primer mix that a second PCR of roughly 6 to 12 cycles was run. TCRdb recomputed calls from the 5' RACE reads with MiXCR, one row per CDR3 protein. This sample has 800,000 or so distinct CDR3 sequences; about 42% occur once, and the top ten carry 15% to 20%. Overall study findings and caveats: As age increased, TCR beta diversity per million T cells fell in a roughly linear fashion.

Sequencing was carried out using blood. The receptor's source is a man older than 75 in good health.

The CDR3 loop reads CASSFGEQETQYF. DNA for the CDR3: TGTGCCAGCAGTTTCGGTGAGCAAGAGACCCAGTACTTC. The chain employs TRBV12-3 or TRBV12-4 and TRBJ2-5; the D is unclear. This CDR3 has 13 residues. V was clipped by 3 bases and J by 2 bases, with 7 bases between them.